Reported below is one T cell receptor (beta chain). For each subset, genomic DNA was distributed in equal portions over several immunoSEQ plates. Repertoires were generated with immunoSEQ multiplex PCR, while TCRdb's copy carries only in-frame clones and drops some. The table records approximately 400,000 clones, about 96% of them present only once. The sample is drawn from a study of shared clonotypes between healthy human individuals. Whole-study context: Each donor contributed plates that comprised three CD4 naive, three CD4 memory, two CD8 naive and one CD8 memory.

HIV-negative, healthy adults without recent acute infections or vaccinations were the donors. V lost 2 bases, J lost 5 bases, and 10 bases lay in between. Germline V CDR1 and CDR2: KGHSH, LQKENI. The CDR3 has 13 residues. Sequenced: memory CD8+ T cells sorted from blood. Subset indicated: CD45RO+ cells pooled with CCR7-negative TemRA cells. The receptor comes from a man between 25 and 39 years old in good health. The chain combines TRBV18 with TRBJ2-7, with D possibly being TRBD1 or TRBD2 (5 bases each). CDR3 in amino acids: CASSPVRGDEQYF. CDR3 sequence (DNA): TGTGCCAGCTCACCAGTTAGAGGGGACGAGCAGTACTTC.